A single sample is the source of the 20 T cell receptor beta chains below, sequenced in a study of T cell responses to AZD1222 COVID-19 vaccine. TCRdb's copy holds only in-frame clones and misses some; the assay was immunoSEQ multiplex PCR. Here the sample spans about 100,000 clones, around 86% being singletons. The sample was peripheral blood, taken 28 days after the second dose of the MenACWY control vaccine. Receptor source: an adult who received the MenACWY meningococcal vaccine as a control.

This clone was seen once. The chain recombines TRBV3-1 (or the pseudogene TRBV3-2) with TRBJ2-1; D is possibly TRBD1 (5 bases). Germline V gene sequence: CDR1 LGHDT, CDR2 YNNKEL (reference sequence). CDR3 size: 13 residues. Trimming left V 5 bases short and J 10 bases short, with 15 bases between. The CDR3 nucleotides read TGTGCCAGCAGCGTGTATTTGGGGCAGGAGCAGTTCTTC. This gives the protein CASSVYLGQEQFF.

The chain joins TRBV11-3 to TRBJ2-7; TRBD1 aligns across 11 bases. CDR1 is SGHNT, CDR2 YENEEA, per germline. This CDR3 has 16 residues. With 1 base clipped from V and 5 bases from J, the junction kept 7 bases outside the gene matches. CDR3 protein: CASSLGNGQGANEQYF. CDR3 nucleotides: TGTGCCAGCAGCTTAGGCAACGGACAGGGGGCAAACGAGCAGTACTTC. Variable domain in full (rest from reference TRBV11-3 and TRBJ2-7): EAGVVQSPRYKIIEKKQPVAFWCNPISGHNTLYWYLQNLGQGPELLIRYENEEAVDDSQLPKDRFSAERLKGVDSTLKIQPAELGDSAVYLCASSLGNGQGANEQYFGPGTRLTVT.

The genes are TRBV12-3 or TRBV12-4 and TRBJ2-7; the match to TRBD1 covers 8 bases. This CDR3 region has 13 residues. After removal of 6 bases from V and 6 bases from J, the junction contained 7 bases not matched to a gene. The CDR3 sequence: CASSPTGASEQYF. In nucleotides, the CDR3 is TGTGCCAGCAGCCCGACAGGGGCAAGCGAGCAGTACTTC.

V and J are TRBV19 and TRBJ1-1; D is uncertain. The CDR3 is made up of 12 amino acids. V dropped 4 bases and J dropped 1 base, with 4 bases sitting between them. The germline V gene encodes CDR1 LNHDA and CDR2 SQIVND (reference sequence). The CDR3 DNA follows: TGTGCCAGTAGTACCCGGAACACTGAAGCTTTCTTT. It specifies CASSTRNTEAFF.

The chain recombines TRBV3-1 (or the pseudogene TRBV3-2) with TRBJ1-1; D is undetermined. V lost 4 bases to trimming and J lost 2 bases, with 11 bases between them. Germline CDR1 and CDR2: LGHDT and YNNKEL (reference sequence). This CDR3 has 14 residues. This chain's CDR3 is CASSPLDSNTEAFF. The CDR3 DNA is TGTGCCAGCAGCCCTTTGGACTCAAACACTGAAGCTTTCTTT.

The genes are TRBV5-6 and TRBJ1-5; no clear D gene. From germline, CDR1 is SGHDT and CDR2 YYEEEE. The V end lost 0 bases, the J end lost 0 bases, and 10 bases lay between the germline ends. This CDR3 spans 16 amino acids. CDR3 sequence: CASSLVSAASNQPQHF. CDR3 in DNA: TGTGCCAGCAGCTTGGTGTCGGCAGCTAGCAATCAGCCCCAGCATTTT.

The V call is TRBV7-2, the J call TRBJ1-5, with D hard to call. The CDR3 sequence is 12 residues long. The ends were cut back, 5 bases at V and 0 bases at J, with 2 bases in the middle. Per germline, CDR1 SGHTA and CDR2 FQGNSA. CDR3 sequence reads: CASSVSNQPQHF. CDR3 nucleotides: TGTGCCAGCAGCGTTAGCAATCAGCCCCAGCATTTT.

The chain combines TRBV6-6 with TRBJ1-2, with 9 bases identical to TRBD1. Trimming cost V 4 bases and J 6 bases; bases outside gene matches: 3. CDR3 size: 13 residues. Germline CDR1 reads MNHNY; CDR2 reads SVGAGI (reference sequence). CDR3 bases: TGTGCCAGCAGTTTGACAGGGGGGGATGGCTACACCTTC. Its translation: CASSLTGGDGYTF.

The V call is TRBV28, the J call TRBJ2-7; tentatively, D is TRBD2 (6 bases). CDR1 and CDR2 (germline): MDHEN, SYDVKM. The CDR3 is made up of 14 amino acids. V was trimmed by 5 bases and J by 5 bases, leaving 16 bases between them. The CDR3 reads CASSLPTSQDEQYF. The CDR3 DNA reads TGTGCCAGCAGTCTGCCCACTAGCCAGGACGAGCAGTACTTC.

The rearrangement uses TRBV7-2 and TRBJ1-6; D remains unclear. The CDR3 sequence is 15 residues long. Germline loops: CDR1 SGHTA, CDR2 FQGNSA. The ends were cut back, 3 bases at V and 10 bases at J, with 16 bases in the middle. CDR3 amino acids: CASSFNPVVGSPLHF. In nucleotides, the CDR3 is TGTGCCAGCAGCTTTAATCCAGTGGTTGGGTCACCCCTCCACTTT.

Only one count was recorded for this clone. V usage is TRBV7-9 and J usage is TRBJ1-2, with D hard to call. Germline-derived CDR1 and CDR2 are SEHNR and FQNEAQ (reference sequence). Trimming pared 0 bases from V and 7 bases from J, leaving 6 bases between. CDR3 size: 12 residues. The CDR3 reads CASSLAGGGYTF. The DNA for the CDR3 is TGTGCCAGCAGCTTAGCGGGCGGTGGCTACACCTTC.

This chain uses TRBV28 with TRBJ2-3; D is uncertain. The CDR3 contains 14 residues. CDR1 and CDR2 from the germline V gene are MDHEN and SYDVKM. Trimming took 3 bases from V and 2 from J, leaving 9 bases between them. DNA of the CDR3: TGTGCCAGCAGTTTCCTAGGACCCACAGATACGCAGTATTTT. Amino acids: CASSFLGPTDTQYF.

In the case of this clone: At the DNA level, this CDR3 is encoded by other sequences in the same sample as well. The chain recombines TRBV5-1 with TRBJ1-2; maybe TRBD1 (5 bases). The V end lost 4 bases, the J end lost 3 bases, and 10 bases lay between the germline ends. Germline V gene lookup returns CDR1 SGHRS and CDR2 YFSETQ. This CDR3 is built from 13 residues. For the CDR3, the DNA is TGCGCCAGCAGCCCCTCGGGGGACTATGGCTACACCTTC. Translation: CASSPSGDYGYTF.

CDR3 protein: CASSFGGGGVTEAFF. The DNA of the CDR3 is TGTGCCAGCAGCTTTGGTGGGGGCGGGGTGACTGAAGCTTTCTTT. The V call is TRBV7-2, the J call TRBJ1-1, with D possibly being TRBD1 (6 bases). The V end lost 3 bases, the J end lost 5 bases, and 16 bases lay between the germline ends. In germline, CDR1 is SGHTA, CDR2 FQGNSA. The CDR3 is made up of 15 amino acids.

The V and J genes are TRBV6-2 or TRBV6-3 and TRBJ2-7; no clear D gene. V lost 2 bases to trimming and J lost 3 bases, with 2 bases between them. Germline CDR1 MNHEY, CDR2 SVGEGT. This CDR3 is 11 amino acids long. CDR3: CASSYLYEQYF. The CDR3 coding sequence is TGTGCCAGCAGTTACCTCTACGAGCAGTACTTC.

The chain uses TRBV19 and TRBJ1-6; 8 bases agree with TRBD1. The V segment lost 5 bases and the J segment 7 bases; nucleotides outside the gene matches: 10. CDR1 LNHDA and CDR2 SQIVND come from the germline V gene (reference sequence). The CDR3 extends over 16 amino acids. CDR3 DNA sequence: TGTGCCAGTAGTCCGCCTACAGGGGGACAGAATTCACCCCTCCACTTT. As protein: CASSPPTGGQNSPLHF.

The gene calls are TRBV7-6 and TRBJ1-2; possibly TRBD1 for D (6 bases). The V end lost 1 base, the J end lost 7 bases, and 13 bases lay between the germline ends. Germline CDR1 and CDR2: SGHVS and FNYEAQ. The CDR3 totals 14 residues. CDR3 nucleotide sequence: TGTGCCAGCAGCTTAGGGGGCGGGGGCCGTGGCTACACCTTC. This codes for CASSLGGGGRGYTF.

The genes are TRBV5-1 and TRBJ2-1; D unclear. V was trimmed by 1 base and J by 10 bases, leaving 18 bases between them. This CDR3 contains 15 residues. Germline V gene lookup returns CDR1 SGHRS and CDR2 YFSETQ. The CDR3 coding sequence is TGCGCCAGCAGCTTGCGAGGTGGGAATGGAGTAGAGCAGTTCTTC. This gives the protein CASSLRGGNGVEQFF.

This clone was seen only once. The rearrangement joins TRBV7-9 to TRBJ1-1, with 9 bases that match TRBD1. CDR1 and CDR2 from the germline V gene are SEHNR and FQNEAQ (reference sequence). V shed 3 bases and J 8 bases; nucleotides not matched to a gene: 7. The CDR3 sequence is 14 residues long. CDR3 nucleotide sequence: TGTGCCAGCAGCTTGGGGACCGGGACAGGGGAAGCTTTCTTT. Its protein is CASSLGTGTGEAFF.

The V and J genes are TRBV5-1 and TRBJ1-4; possibly TRBD1 for D (5 bases). Germline assignment: CDR1 SGHRS and CDR2 YFSETQ. The CDR3 loop spans 14 amino acids. Trimming took off 6 bases at V and 4 bases at J, with 13 bases between the two ends. This CDR3 reads CASKVGTGNEKLFF. The CDR3 bases are TGCGCCAGCAAGGTGGGGACGGGTAATGAAAAACTGTTTTTT.